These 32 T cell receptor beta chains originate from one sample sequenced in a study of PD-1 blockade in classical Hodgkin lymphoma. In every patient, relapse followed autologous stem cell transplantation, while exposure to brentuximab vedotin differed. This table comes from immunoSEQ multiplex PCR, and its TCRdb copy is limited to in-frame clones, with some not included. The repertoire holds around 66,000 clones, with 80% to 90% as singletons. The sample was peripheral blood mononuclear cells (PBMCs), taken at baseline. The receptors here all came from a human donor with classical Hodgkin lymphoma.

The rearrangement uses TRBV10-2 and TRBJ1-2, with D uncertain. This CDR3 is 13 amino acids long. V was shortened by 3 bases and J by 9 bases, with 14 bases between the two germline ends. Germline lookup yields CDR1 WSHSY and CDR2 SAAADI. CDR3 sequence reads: CASSEGAQRSYTF. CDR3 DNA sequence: TGCGCCAGCAGTGAAGGCGCCCAAAGGAGCTACACCTTC.

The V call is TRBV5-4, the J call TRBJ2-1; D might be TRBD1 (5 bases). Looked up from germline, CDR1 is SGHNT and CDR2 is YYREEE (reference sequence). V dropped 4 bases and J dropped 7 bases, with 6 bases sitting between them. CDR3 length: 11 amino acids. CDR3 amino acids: CASSRTNEQFF. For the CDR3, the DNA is TGTGCCAGCAGCAGGACAAATGAGCAGTTCTTC. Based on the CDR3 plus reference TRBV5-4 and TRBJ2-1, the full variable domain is ETGVTQSPTHLIKTRGQQVTLRCSSQSGHNTVSWYQQALGQGPQFIFQYYREEENGRGNFPPRFSGLQFPNYSSELNVNALELDDSALYLCASSRTNEQFFGPGTRLTVL.

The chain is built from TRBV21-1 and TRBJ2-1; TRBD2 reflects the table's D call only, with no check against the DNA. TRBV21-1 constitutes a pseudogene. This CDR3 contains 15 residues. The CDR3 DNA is TGTGCCAGCACCGATTCTAGAGTGGAGGGCGATGAGCAGTTCTTC. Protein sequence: CASTDSRVEGDEQFF.

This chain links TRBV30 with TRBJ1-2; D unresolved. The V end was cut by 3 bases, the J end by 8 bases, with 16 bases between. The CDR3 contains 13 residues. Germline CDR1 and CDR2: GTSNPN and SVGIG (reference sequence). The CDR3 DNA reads TGTGCCTGGAGGTTGACACGCAACGGAGGCTACACCTTC. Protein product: CAWRLTRNGGYTF. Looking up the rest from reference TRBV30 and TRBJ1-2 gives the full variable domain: SQTIHQWPATLVQPVGSPLSLECTVEGTSNPNLYWYRQAAGRGLQLLFYSVGIGQISSEVPQNLSASRPQDRQFILSSKKLLLSDSGFYLCAWRLTRNGGYTFGSGTRLTVV.

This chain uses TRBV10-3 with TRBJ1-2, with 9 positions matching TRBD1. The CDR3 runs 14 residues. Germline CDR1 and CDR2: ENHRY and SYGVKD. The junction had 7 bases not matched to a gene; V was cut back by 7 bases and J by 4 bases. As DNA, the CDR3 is TGTGCCATCACTACGCCGGACAGGGGCTATGGCTACACCTTC. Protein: CAITTPDRGYGYTF.

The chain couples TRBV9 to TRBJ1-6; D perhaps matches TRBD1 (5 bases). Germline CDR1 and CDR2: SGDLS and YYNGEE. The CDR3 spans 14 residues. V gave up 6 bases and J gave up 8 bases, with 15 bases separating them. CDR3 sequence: CASTQGGGDSPLHF. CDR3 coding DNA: TGTGCCAGCACTCAGGGAGGCGGCGATTCACCCCTCCACTTT.

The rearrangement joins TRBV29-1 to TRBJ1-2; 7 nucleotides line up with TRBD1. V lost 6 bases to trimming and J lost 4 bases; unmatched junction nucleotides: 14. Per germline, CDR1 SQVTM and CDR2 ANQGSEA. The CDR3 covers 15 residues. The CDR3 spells CSVDRAHIDPYGYTF. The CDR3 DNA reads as TGCAGCGTAGACAGGGCTCACATTGATCCCTATGGCTACACCTTC.

This CDR3 is CASTNIFKGYGYTF. For the CDR3, the DNA is TGCGCCAGCACCAATATTTTTAAGGGGTATGGCTACACCTTC. This chain uses TRBV5-1 with TRBJ1-2; D is possibly TRBD1 (5 bases). Germline-derived CDR1 and CDR2 are SGHRS and YFSETQ. This CDR3 spans 14 amino acids. The V gene lost 6 bases and the J gene lost 5 bases, with 17 bases spanning the gap.

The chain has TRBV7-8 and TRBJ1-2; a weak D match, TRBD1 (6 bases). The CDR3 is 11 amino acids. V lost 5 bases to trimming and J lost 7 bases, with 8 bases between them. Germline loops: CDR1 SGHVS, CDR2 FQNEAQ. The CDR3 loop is CASSPGAGYTF. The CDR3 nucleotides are TGTGCCAGCAGCCCAGGGGCTGGCTACACCTTC.

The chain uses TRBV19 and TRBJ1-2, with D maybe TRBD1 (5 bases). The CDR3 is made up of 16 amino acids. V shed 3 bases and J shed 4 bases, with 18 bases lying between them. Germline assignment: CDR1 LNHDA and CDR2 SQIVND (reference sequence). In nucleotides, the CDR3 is TGTGCCAGTAGTATTCCCCCAAGGGGAGGAAGCTATGGCTACACCTTC. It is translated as CASSIPPRGGSYGYTF.

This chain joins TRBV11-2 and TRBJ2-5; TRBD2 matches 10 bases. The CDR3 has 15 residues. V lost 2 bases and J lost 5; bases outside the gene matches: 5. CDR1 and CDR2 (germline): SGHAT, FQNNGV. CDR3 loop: CASSLLAGDRETQYF. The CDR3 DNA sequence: TGTGCCAGCAGCTTACTAGCGGGAGACCGGGAGACCCAGTACTTC.

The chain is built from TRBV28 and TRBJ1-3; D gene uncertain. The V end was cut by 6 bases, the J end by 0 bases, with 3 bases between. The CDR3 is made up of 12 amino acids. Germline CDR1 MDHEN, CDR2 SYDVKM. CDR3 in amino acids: CASRDSGNTIYF. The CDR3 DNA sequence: TGTGCCAGCAGGGACTCTGGAAACACCATATATTTT.

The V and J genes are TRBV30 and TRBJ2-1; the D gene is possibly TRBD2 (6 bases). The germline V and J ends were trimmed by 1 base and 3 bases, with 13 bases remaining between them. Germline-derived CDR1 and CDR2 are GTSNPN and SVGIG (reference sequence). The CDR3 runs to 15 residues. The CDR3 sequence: CAWSGGAGFYNEQFF. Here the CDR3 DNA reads TGTGCCTGGAGTGGAGGGGCGGGGTTCTACAATGAGCAGTTCTTC.

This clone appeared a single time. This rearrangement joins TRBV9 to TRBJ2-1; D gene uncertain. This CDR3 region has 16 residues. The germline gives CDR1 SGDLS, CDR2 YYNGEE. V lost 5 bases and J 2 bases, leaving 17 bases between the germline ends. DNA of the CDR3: TGTGCCAGCAGTATGCAGCCGGCGGTAGCCTACAATGAGCAGTTCTTC. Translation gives CASSMQPAVAYNEQFF.

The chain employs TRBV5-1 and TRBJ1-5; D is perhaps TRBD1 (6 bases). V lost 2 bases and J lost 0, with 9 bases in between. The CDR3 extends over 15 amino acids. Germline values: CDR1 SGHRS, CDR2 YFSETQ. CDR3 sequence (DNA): TGCGCCAGCAGCTTAGGACAGAGTAGCAATCAGCCCCAGCATTTT. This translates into CASSLGQSSNQPQHF.

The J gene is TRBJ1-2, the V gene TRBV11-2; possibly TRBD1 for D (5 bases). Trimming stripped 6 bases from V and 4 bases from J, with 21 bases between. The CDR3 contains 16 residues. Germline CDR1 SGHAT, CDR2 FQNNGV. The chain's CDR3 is CASRSGGRRPVYGYTF. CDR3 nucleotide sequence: TGTGCCAGCAGGAGCGGGGGACGGAGACCGGTCTATGGCTACACCTTC.

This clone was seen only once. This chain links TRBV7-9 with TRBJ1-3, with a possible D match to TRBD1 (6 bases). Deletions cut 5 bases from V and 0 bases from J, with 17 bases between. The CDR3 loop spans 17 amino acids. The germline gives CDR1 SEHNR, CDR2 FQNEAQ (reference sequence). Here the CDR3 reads CASSPRDTHNSGNTIYF. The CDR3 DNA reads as TGTGCCAGCAGCCCCCGGGACACACACAACTCTGGAAACACCATATATTTT.

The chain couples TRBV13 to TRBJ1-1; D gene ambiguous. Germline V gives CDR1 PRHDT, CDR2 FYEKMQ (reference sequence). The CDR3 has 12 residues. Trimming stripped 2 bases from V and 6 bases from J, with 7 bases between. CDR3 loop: CASSLSPSEAFF. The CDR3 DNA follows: TGTGCCAGCAGCTTAAGTCCTTCTGAAGCTTTCTTT.

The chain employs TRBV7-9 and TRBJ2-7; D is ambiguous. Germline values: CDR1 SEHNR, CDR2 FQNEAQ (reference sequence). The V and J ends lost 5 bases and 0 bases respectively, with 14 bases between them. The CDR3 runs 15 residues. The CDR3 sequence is CASSPGPLSSYEQYF. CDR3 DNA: TGTGCCAGCAGCCCGGGTCCTCTTAGCTCCTACGAGCAGTACTTC.

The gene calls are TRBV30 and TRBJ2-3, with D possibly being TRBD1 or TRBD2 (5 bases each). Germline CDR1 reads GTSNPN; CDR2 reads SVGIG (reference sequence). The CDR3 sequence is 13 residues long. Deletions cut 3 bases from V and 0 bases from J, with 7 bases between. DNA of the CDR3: TGTGCCTGGAGCGGGGCTAGCACAGATACGCAGTATTTT. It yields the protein CAWSGASTDTQYF.

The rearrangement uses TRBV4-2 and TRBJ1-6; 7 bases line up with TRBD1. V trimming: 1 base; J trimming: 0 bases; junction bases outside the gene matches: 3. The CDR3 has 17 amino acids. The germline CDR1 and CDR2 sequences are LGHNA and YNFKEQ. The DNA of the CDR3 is TGTGCCAGCAGCCAAGGAAACAGGGGCTCCTATAATTCACCCCTCCACTTT. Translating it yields CASSQGNRGSYNSPLHF.

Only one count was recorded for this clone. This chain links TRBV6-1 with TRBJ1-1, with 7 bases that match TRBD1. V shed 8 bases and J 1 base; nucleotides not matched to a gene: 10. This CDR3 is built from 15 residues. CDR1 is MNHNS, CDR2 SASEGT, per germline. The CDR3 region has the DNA TGTGCCAGCCGTAACAGACAGGGACCGAACACTGAAGCTTTCTTT. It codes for CASRNRQGPNTEAFF.

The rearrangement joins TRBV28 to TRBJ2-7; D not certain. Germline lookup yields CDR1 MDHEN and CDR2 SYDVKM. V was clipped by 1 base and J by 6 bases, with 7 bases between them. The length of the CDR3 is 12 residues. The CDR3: CASSLFGFEQYF. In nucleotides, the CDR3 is TGTGCCAGCAGTTTATTCGGGTTCGAGCAGTACTTC.

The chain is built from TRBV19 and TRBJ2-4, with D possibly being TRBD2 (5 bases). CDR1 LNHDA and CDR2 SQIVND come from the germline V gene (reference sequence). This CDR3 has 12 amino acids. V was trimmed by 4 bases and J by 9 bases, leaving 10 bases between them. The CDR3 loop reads CASSTGGGIQYF. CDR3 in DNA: TGTGCCAGTAGTACAGGCGGAGGCATTCAGTACTTC.

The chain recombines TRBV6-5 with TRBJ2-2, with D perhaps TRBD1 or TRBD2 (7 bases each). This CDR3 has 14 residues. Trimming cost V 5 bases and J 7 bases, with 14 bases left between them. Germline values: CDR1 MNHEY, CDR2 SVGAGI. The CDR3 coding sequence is TGTGCCAGCAGTAAGACAGGGAGGGGCGGGGAGCTGTTTTTT. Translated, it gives CASSKTGRGGELFF.

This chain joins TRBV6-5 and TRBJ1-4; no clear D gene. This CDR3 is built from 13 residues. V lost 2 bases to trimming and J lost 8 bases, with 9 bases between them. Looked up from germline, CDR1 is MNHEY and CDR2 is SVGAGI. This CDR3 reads CASSYVKEEKLFF. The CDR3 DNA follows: TGTGCCAGCAGTTACGTGAAGGAGGAAAAACTGTTTTTT.

The CDR3 DNA is TGTGCCAGCAGTGAAGCGCGGGGTGACAAAAACATTCAGTACTTC. Amino acid sequence: CASSEARGDKNIQYF. The chain recombines TRBV2 with TRBJ2-4; perhaps TRBD2 as D (6 bases). The CDR3 spans 15 residues. Looked up from germline, CDR1 is SNHLY and CDR2 is FYNNEI. V dropped 0 bases and J dropped 3 bases, with 9 bases sitting between them.

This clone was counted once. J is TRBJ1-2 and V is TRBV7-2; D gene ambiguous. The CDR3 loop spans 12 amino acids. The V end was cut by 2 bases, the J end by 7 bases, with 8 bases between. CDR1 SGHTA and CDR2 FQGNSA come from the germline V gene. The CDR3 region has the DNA TGTGCCAGCAGCTTAATGGTGGGTGGCTACACCTTC. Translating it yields CASSLMVGGYTF.

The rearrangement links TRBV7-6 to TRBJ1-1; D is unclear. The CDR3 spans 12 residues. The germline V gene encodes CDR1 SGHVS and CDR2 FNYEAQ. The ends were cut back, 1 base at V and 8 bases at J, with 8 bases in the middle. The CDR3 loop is CASSLDAGEAFF. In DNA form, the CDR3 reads TGTGCCAGCAGCTTAGACGCGGGAGAAGCTTTCTTT.

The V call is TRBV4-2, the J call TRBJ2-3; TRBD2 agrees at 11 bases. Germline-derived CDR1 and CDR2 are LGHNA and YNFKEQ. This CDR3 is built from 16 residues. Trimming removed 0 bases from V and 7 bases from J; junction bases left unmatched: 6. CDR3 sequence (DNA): TGTGCCAGCAGCCAAGATACTAGCGGGGGCGTCAATACGCAGTATTTT. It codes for CASSQDTSGGVNTQYF.

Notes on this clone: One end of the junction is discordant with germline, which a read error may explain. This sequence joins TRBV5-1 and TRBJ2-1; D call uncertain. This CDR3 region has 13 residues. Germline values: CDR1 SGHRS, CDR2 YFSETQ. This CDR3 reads CASSFLAGHEQFF. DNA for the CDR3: TGTGCCAGCAGCTTCTTGGCCGGTCATGAGCAGTTCTTC.

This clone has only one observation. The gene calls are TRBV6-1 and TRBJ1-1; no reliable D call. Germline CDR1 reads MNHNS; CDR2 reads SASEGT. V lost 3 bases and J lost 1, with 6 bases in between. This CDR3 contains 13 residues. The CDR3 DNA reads TGTGCCAGCAGTGAGGGCCGGAACACTGAAGCTTTCTTT. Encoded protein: CASSEGRNTEAFF.